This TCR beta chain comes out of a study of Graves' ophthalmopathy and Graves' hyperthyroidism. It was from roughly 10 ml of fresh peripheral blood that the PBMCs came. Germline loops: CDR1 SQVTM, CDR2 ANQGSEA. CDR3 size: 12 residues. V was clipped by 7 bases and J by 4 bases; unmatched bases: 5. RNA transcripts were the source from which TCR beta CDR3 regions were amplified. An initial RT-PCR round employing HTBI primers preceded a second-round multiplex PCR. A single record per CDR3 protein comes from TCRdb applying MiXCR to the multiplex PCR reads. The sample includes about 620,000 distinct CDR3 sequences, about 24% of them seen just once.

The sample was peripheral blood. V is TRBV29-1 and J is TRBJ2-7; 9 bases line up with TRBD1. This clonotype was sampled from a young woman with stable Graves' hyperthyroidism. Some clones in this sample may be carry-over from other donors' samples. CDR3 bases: TGCAGCGCTCGGACAGGGGAGTACGAGCAGTACTTC. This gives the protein CSARTGEYEQYF.